The present entry profiles one T cell receptor beta chain with its context. Antigen: not known. Produced via immunoSEQ multiplex PCR; TCRdb's table is partial and in-frame only. The table shows about 41,000 clones, with 70% to 85% occurring only once. The sample belongs to a study of OX40 agonist ivuxolimab in advanced cancers. Study overall: Patients got intravenous ivuxolimab at 0.01 to 10 mg/kg every 2 weeks. In three patients, partial responses were observed, one with hepatocellular carcinoma and two with cutaneous melanoma.

This CDR3 is built from 15 residues. V was cut by 4 bases and J by 0 bases, with 12 bases left in between. Germline V gene sequence: CDR1 SQVTM, CDR2 ANQGSEA. Points from the study as a whole: Relative to CD4+ cells, CD8+ T cells on average had more expanded clones.

This sample comprised CD4+ or CD8+ T cells sorted from blood, obtained in a trial of the OX40 agonist ivuxolimab. The sequence derives from an adult with an advanced solid tumor such as melanoma, head and neck, liver or kidney cancer. The V call is TRBV29-1, the J call TRBJ2-2; D is ambiguous. For the CDR3, the DNA is TGCAGCGTTGTTGTTTTTCCGTCGAACACCGGGGAGCTGTTTTTT. Translating it yields CSVVVFPSNTGELFF.